The 24 T cell receptor beta chains given below trace back to one sample, sequenced in a study of shared clonotypes between healthy human individuals. The assay was immunoSEQ multiplex PCR, and TCRdb's table has in-frame clones only and misses some. The table includes approximately 1,500,000 clones, approximately 98% detected once. The material sequenced was naive CD4+ T cells sorted from blood. Regarding subset: CD45RA+ positively selected. The receptors come from a man aged 30-40 years in good health.

The gene calls are TRBV11-2 and TRBJ2-7; no definite D call. Per the germline V gene, CDR1 is SGHAT and CDR2 is FQNNGV. The CDR3 is 13 residues long. Trimming pared 2 bases from V and 3 bases from J, leaving 8 bases between. CDR3 in amino acids: CASSLSSDYEQYF. Here the CDR3 DNA reads TGTGCCAGCAGCTTATCCAGCGACTACGAGCAGTACTTC. The whole variable domain, remainder taken from reference TRBV11-2 and TRBJ2-7, is EAGVAQSPRYKIIEKRQSVAFWCNPISGHATLYWYQQILGQGPKLLIQFQNNGVVDDSQLPKDRFSAERLKGVDSTLKIQPAKLEDSAVYLCASSLSSDYEQYFGPGTRLTVT.

This sequence joins TRBV18 and TRBJ2-4, with a weak D call TRBD2 (6 bases). Germline loops: CDR1 KGHSH, CDR2 LQKENI. The CDR3 loop spans 14 amino acids. The V gene lost 3 bases and the J gene lost 2 bases, with 8 bases spanning the gap. The CDR3 coding sequence is TGTGCCAGCTCACCCGCGGGGACCAAAAACATTCAGTACTTC. It yields the protein CASSPAGTKNIQYF.

CDR3 amino acids: CASSHSNRPRDEQYF. Here the CDR3 DNA reads TGTGCCAGCAGCCACTCAAACAGGCCTCGTGACGAGCAGTACTTC. The chain uses TRBV7-9 and TRBJ2-7; tentative D call: TRBD1 (5 bases). This CDR3 spans 15 amino acids. Trimming stripped 5 bases from V and 5 bases from J, with 19 bases between. CDR1 and CDR2 from the germline V gene are SEHNR and FQNEAQ (reference sequence).

For this clone: As the CDR3 is not closed by the conserved phenylalanine or tryptophan, this likely results from a read error. Because the CDR3's place on the DNA is in doubt, the DNA is left out and the CDR3 is given as listed by TCRdb. The V and J genes are TRBV30 and TRBJ2-3. Ends included, the CDR3 has 11 residues. The germline CDR1 and CDR2 sequences are GTSNPN and SVGIG (reference sequence). CDR3 residues: CACNPPGPSSV.

This clone was seen once. This chain joins TRBV28 and TRBJ2-2; 11 nucleotides align to TRBD1. Germline V gives CDR1 MDHEN, CDR2 SYDVKM. The CDR3 covers 17 residues. V shed 5 bases, J shed 7 bases, and the junction held 12 bases outside the gene matches. CDR3 DNA sequence: TGTGCCAGCAGTCATCGCCGGGACAGGGGGTTTATCGGGGAGCTGTTTTTT. This encodes CASSHRRDRGFIGELFF.

The V call is TRBV5-1, the J call TRBJ2-1, with 10 bases aligning to TRBD2. This CDR3 spans 15 amino acids. Trimming took 4 bases from V and 4 from J; bases not matched to a gene: 5. Germline assignment: CDR1 SGHRS and CDR2 YFSETQ. The CDR3 sequence: CASSKTSGAYNEQFF. CDR3 coding DNA: TGCGCCAGCAGCAAAACTAGCGGGGCATACAATGAGCAGTTCTTC.

The chain recombines TRBV10-3 with TRBJ2-5, with 7 nucleotides matching TRBD1. Germline V CDR1 and CDR2: ENHRY, SYGVKD. The CDR3 totals 15 residues. The trim removed 2 bases at V and 8 bases at J, leaving 11 bases unmatched. CDR3 region: CAISEKGAAGQTQYF. In DNA form, the CDR3 reads TGTGCCATCAGTGAGAAGGGGGCGGCGGGTCAAACCCAGTACTTC.

The J gene is TRBJ1-1, the V gene TRBV7-8; the D is unclear. The CDR3 extends over 15 amino acids. Germline V gene lookup returns CDR1 SGHVS and CDR2 FQNEAQ. V was cut by 5 bases and J by 0 bases, with 13 bases left in between. CDR3 bases: TGTGCCAGCAGCGGACTCCGGGTTGTGAACACTGAAGCTTTCTTT. It encodes CASSGLRVVNTEAFF.

The gene calls are TRBV6-6 and TRBJ2-5, with 8 bases lining up with TRBD2. This CDR3 has 16 residues. Germline V gives CDR1 MNHNY, CDR2 SVGAGI (reference sequence). The V gene end was trimmed by 7 bases and the J gene end by 4 bases; junction bases not matched to a gene: 14. CDR3 nucleotides: TGTGCCAGCAACCCGGGGGGGATATCCGGGGGAGAGACCCAGTACTTC. Translated, it gives CASNPGGISGGETQYF.

The chain joins TRBV14 to TRBJ1-1; D gene uncertain. CDR3 size: 13 residues. Trimming shortened V by 0 bases and J by 7 bases, and 9 bases separated the two germline ends. Germline V gene lookup returns CDR1 SGHDN and CDR2 FVKESK. CDR3 region: CASSQDLAVEAFF. The CDR3 coding sequence is TGTGCCAGCAGCCAAGACTTAGCAGTTGAAGCTTTCTTT.

Comments on this clone: Other nucleotide sequences in the sample specify the same CDR3. V usage is TRBV11-2 and J usage is TRBJ2-7; D tentatively reads TRBD1 or TRBD2 (5 bases each). The germline V gene encodes CDR1 SGHAT and CDR2 FQNNGV. The CDR3 spans 14 residues. V dropped 4 bases and J dropped 2 bases, with 12 bases sitting between them. The CDR3 region has the DNA TGTGCCAGCAGCTGGACATCCGGGACCTACGAGCAGTACTTC. Translated, it gives CASSWTSGTYEQYF.

This rearrangement joins TRBV15 to TRBJ1-3; 7 bases map to TRBD1. V shed 1 base and J 0 bases; nucleotides not matched to a gene: 3. The germline CDR1 and CDR2 sequences are LNHNV and YYDKDF (reference sequence). The CDR3 extends over 16 amino acids. Here the CDR3 reads CATSRGGTVSGNTIYF. The CDR3 nucleotides read TGTGCCACCAGCAGAGGCGGGACAGTCTCTGGAAACACCATATATTTT.

The chain couples TRBV16 to TRBJ2-3; no clear D. The CDR3 has 15 residues. V was clipped by 1 base and J by 6 bases, with 14 bases between them. Germline V gene lookup returns CDR1 KGHSY and CDR2 FQNENV. The CDR3 reads CASSQWGLPTDTQYF. In DNA form, the CDR3 reads TGTGCCAGCAGCCAATGGGGTTTACCGACGGATACGCAGTATTTT.

This sequence joins TRBV5-8 and TRBJ1-4; 7 bases match TRBD1. CDR3 length: 15 residues. The ends lost 3 bases at V and 6 bases at J; junction bases unmatched: 8. Germline CDR1 and CDR2: SGHTS and YDEGEE. DNA of the CDR3: TGTGCCAGCAGCTGGTACAGGGGAATTCATGAAAAACTGTTTTTT. It is translated as CASSWYRGIHEKLFF.

The chain recombines TRBV7-6 with TRBJ2-7; 8 bases line up with TRBD1. The CDR3 runs to 16 residues. The trim removed 5 bases at V and 1 base at J, leaving 10 bases unmatched. Germline V lookup: CDR1 SGHVS, CDR2 FNYEAQ. The CDR3 loop reads CASSRGSGQGSYEQYF. The CDR3, as DNA: TGTGCCAGCAGCAGAGGGAGTGGACAGGGATCCTACGAGCAGTACTTC.

The chain carries TRBV7-9 and TRBJ2-7; the match to TRBD1 covers 7 bases. V was clipped by 0 bases and J by 7 bases; unmatched bases: 3. Looked up from germline, CDR1 is SEHNR and CDR2 is FQNEAQ (reference sequence). The CDR3 is made up of 13 amino acids. The CDR3 sequence: CASSLAGQTEQYF. CDR3 DNA sequence: TGTGCCAGCAGCTTAGCGGGACAGACTGAGCAGTACTTC.

V gene TRBV7-8 combines with J gene TRBJ2-3, with TRBD2 matching over 10 bases. This CDR3 contains 16 residues. Looked up from germline, CDR1 is SGHVS and CDR2 is FQNEAQ. J was trimmed by 3 bases and V by 0 bases; bases with no gene match: 3. CDR3 bases: TGTGCCAGCAGCTTAGCCCAAGCGGGAGGGACAGATACGCAGTATTTT. Its protein is CASSLAQAGGTDTQYF.

The chain combines TRBV23-1 with TRBJ2-4; D uncertain. TRBV23-1 is treated as an ORF (open reading frame) with a function not yet certain. The ends were cut back, 0 bases at V and 1 base at J, with 13 bases in the middle. This CDR3 is 17 amino acids long. CDR3 in DNA: TGCGCCAGCAGTCAATCAGTCTGCGATGGTGCCAAAAACATTCAGTACTTC. Translated: CASSQSVCDGAKNIQYF.

The gene calls are TRBV5-1 and TRBJ2-7; 10 nucleotides line up with TRBD2. Germline-derived CDR1 and CDR2 are SGHRS and YFSETQ. The CDR3 is 15 amino acids. Trimming took 2 bases from V and 5 from J; bases not matched to a gene: 7. DNA for the CDR3: TGCGCCAGCAGCTTCGGGCTAGCGGGAGTAAACGAGCAGTACTTC. Protein sequence: CASSFGLAGVNEQYF.

The rearrangement uses TRBV5-1 and TRBJ1-2, with D possibly TRBD1 on 5 matching bases. The CDR3 has 15 residues. V lost 4 bases, J lost 2 bases, and 15 bases lay in between. Germline V gene sequence: CDR1 SGHRS, CDR2 YFSETQ. This chain's CDR3 is CASSAGGTANYGYTF. DNA for the CDR3: TGCGCCAGCAGCGCCGGGGGTACGGCAAACTATGGCTACACCTTC.

The rearrangement links TRBV18 to TRBJ2-7; 7 positions agree with TRBD2. With 6 bases clipped from V and 4 bases from J, the junction kept 12 bases outside the gene matches. The CDR3 extends over 15 amino acids. Per germline, CDR1 KGHSH and CDR2 LQKENI. In DNA form, the CDR3 reads TGTGCCAGCTCCCTGGAGGCTAGCGGAGTATACGAGCAGTACTTC. Amino acid sequence: CASSLEASGVYEQYF.

This chain uses TRBV21-1 with TRBJ2-1; TRBD1, as called in the table, went unchecked against the DNA. TRBV21-1 is an annotated pseudogene. There are 13 residues in the CDR3. The CDR3 DNA sequence: TGTGCCAGAACAGGGAACCGGCACAATGAGCAGTTCTTC. Translating it yields CARTGNRHNEQFF.

About this clone: Other DNA variants within this sample encode the same CDR3. The genes are TRBV29-1 and TRBJ1-5; 9 bases fit TRBD1. Germline V lookup: CDR1 SQVTM, CDR2 ANQGSEA. With 7 bases clipped from V and 5 bases from J, the junction kept 3 bases outside the gene matches. The CDR3 has 12 residues. This chain's CDR3 is CSARTGDQPQHF. The CDR3, as DNA: TGCAGCGCAAGGACAGGGGATCAGCCCCAGCATTTT.

V and J are TRBV18 and TRBJ2-7; TRBD2 matches 12 bases. CDR3 length equals 14 residues. From germline, CDR1 is KGHSH and CDR2 LQKENI. V shed 5 bases and J 4 bases; nucleotides not matched to a gene: 3. The CDR3 bases are TGTGCCAGCTCATCGGGACTAGCGGGTTACGAGCAGTACTTC. Protein: CASSSGLAGYEQYF.